The clone carrying this TCR beta chain was seen repeatedly, ten times or more. The record originates from a study of Graves' ophthalmopathy and Graves' hyperthyroidism. Trimming stripped 7 bases from V and 4 bases from J, with 17 bases between. Germline V CDR1 and CDR2: SGHRS, YFSETQ. The CDR3 is 15 amino acids. Beta-chain TCR CDR3 regions were amplified from RNA transcripts. The first round was an RT-PCR with HTBI primers, and the second round was a multiplex PCR. In TCRdb, the multiplex PCR reads were re-called with MiXCR into one record per CDR3 protein. The table records 350,000 or so distinct CDR3 sequences, 17% of them present only once. Moderate-to-severe activity, CAS ≥3, NOSPECS ≥4 and a duration under 3 months were seen in donors with ophthalmopathy. Other autoimmune disease, uncontrolled infection, pregnancy and lactation led to exclusion.

The receptor's source is an adult man with Graves' ophthalmopathy. The sequenced sample consisted of peripheral blood. This chain joins TRBV5-1 and TRBJ2-2, with D uncertain. CDR3 sequence: CASADPSDRTGELFF. In nucleotides, the CDR3 is TGCGCCAGCGCAGACCCCTCCGACCGCACCGGGGAGCTGTTTTTT.